Listed here are 14 T cell receptor beta chains from one sample, sequenced in a study of beta chain features in type 1 diabetes. Isolated RNA was reverse transcribed in full, so expressed TCRB transcripts were sequenced. The protocol was immunoSEQ multiplex PCR, while the TCRdb copy is restricted to in-frame clones and leaves out a portion. The table shows 300,000 to 350,000 clones, with 12% to 15% occurring only once. The sample taken for sequencing was central memory CD4+ T cells from blood. All receptors derive from a man aged 25-40 years in good health.

The chain couples TRBV6-6 to TRBJ2-2; D is perhaps TRBD2 (5 bases). V lost 6 bases and J 5 bases, leaving 10 bases between the germline ends. Germline CDR1 and CDR2: MNHNY and SVGAGI (reference sequence). This CDR3 is 13 amino acids long. CDR3 sequence (DNA): TGTGCCAGCAGCCGGACTGTTACCGGGGAGCTGTTTTTT. Amino acid sequence: CASSRTVTGELFF.

This clone was detected a few times. The rearrangement uses TRBV11-2 and TRBJ2-1; 8 bases agree with TRBD1. The CDR3 runs 16 residues. Trimming cost V 0 bases and J 6 bases; bases outside gene matches: 7. Germline CDR1 reads SGHAT; CDR2 reads FQNNGV. CDR3 DNA sequence: TGTGCCAGCAGCTTAGATTTCGGACAGGGTGCCAATGAGCAGTTCTTC. Translation: CASSLDFGQGANEQFF.

The chain carries TRBV4-2 and TRBJ2-3, with 8 bases aligning to TRBD2. In germline, CDR1 is LGHNA, CDR2 YNFKEQ. Trimming at V came to 3 bases and at J to 4 bases, leaving 21 bases not matched to a gene. The CDR3 is 20 residues long. CDR3 amino acids: CASSQRPPLGSGSPADTQYF. The CDR3 DNA follows: TGTGCCAGCAGCCAGAGACCCCCCCTTGGGAGCGGGAGCCCGGCAGATACGCAGTATTTT.

At least ten counts were recorded for this clone. V gene TRBV10-1 combines with J gene TRBJ1-1, with 7 bases identical to TRBD1. CDR1 WNHNN and CDR2 SYGVQD come from the germline V gene (reference sequence). The CDR3 consists of 13 residues. With 6 bases clipped from V and 7 bases from J, the junction kept 8 bases outside the gene matches. CDR3 sequence reads: CASSHQRDSEAFF. The CDR3 DNA reads as TGCGCCAGCAGCCATCAACGGGACAGTGAAGCTTTCTTT.

This clone came up a few times. The chain joins TRBV4-1 to TRBJ2-1; D is unresolved. The length of the CDR3 is 15 residues. CDR1 MGHRA and CDR2 YSYEKL come from the germline V gene. V lost 0 bases and J 6 bases, leaving 12 bases between the germline ends. This CDR3 reads CASSQDQDVINEQFF. The DNA for the CDR3 is TGCGCCAGCAGCCAAGATCAGGACGTAATCAATGAGCAGTTCTTC.

For this clone: Distinct nucleotide sequences in the sample also encode this CDR3. The chain joins TRBV7-3 to TRBJ2-3, with TRBD1 matching over 7 bases. The germline CDR1 and CDR2 sequences are SGHTA and FQGTGA. The CDR3 is 14 residues long. V dropped 5 bases and J dropped 0; count of bases not matched to a gene: 2. Here the CDR3 DNA reads TGTGCCAGCAGCCTGGGACAGAGCACAGATACGCAGTATTTT. This translates into CASSLGQSTDTQYF.

The V call is TRBV6-5, the J call TRBJ1-5; TRBD1 is a possible D gene (6 bases). Germline V gene lookup returns CDR1 MNHEY and CDR2 SVGAGI. The CDR3 has 14 residues. Trimming took off 6 bases at V and 0 bases at J, with 9 bases between the two ends. CDR3: CASRGAVSNQPQHF. As DNA, the CDR3 is TGTGCCAGCAGGGGGGCAGTTAGCAATCAGCCCCAGCATTTT.

This clone was picked up many times. V and J are TRBV7-9 and TRBJ2-2; unclear D gene. From germline, CDR1 is SEHNR and CDR2 FQNEAQ (reference sequence). CDR3 length equals 12 residues. V gave up 6 bases and J gave up 1 base, with 3 bases separating them. In DNA form, the CDR3 reads TGTGCCAGCAGACTGAACACCGGGGAGCTGTTTTTT. Its protein is CASRLNTGELFF.

The chain uses TRBV5-6 and TRBJ2-7, with 8 bases matching TRBD2. V lost 0 bases, J lost 0 bases, and 5 bases stayed unmatched. The CDR3 loop spans 16 amino acids. Germline V gene lookup returns CDR1 SGHDT and CDR2 YYEEEE. CDR3 in DNA: TGTGCCAGCAGCTTGGGAGCCGGGACTAGCTCCTACGAGCAGTACGTC. As protein: CASSLGAGTSSYEQYV.

This clone was picked up many times. The chain employs TRBV9 and TRBJ1-2; D is uncertain. The germline gives CDR1 SGDLS, CDR2 YYNGEE. Trimming stripped 0 bases from V and 6 bases from J, with 9 bases between. This CDR3 region has 13 residues. CDR3 protein: CASSVGSENGYTF. The CDR3 DNA reads TGTGCCAGCAGCGTAGGCTCGGAAAATGGCTACACCTTC.

A few counts support this clone. This chain uses TRBV7-8 with TRBJ2-1; 13 nucleotides line up with TRBD2. Germline CDR1 is SGHVS and CDR2 is FQNEAQ. Trimming took 5 bases from V and 3 from J; bases not matched to a gene: 22. This CDR3 has 22 residues. Written as DNA, the CDR3 is TGTGCCAGCAGCCTCCGGGGCGGGGCCCCGGGACTAGCGGGATCGATCTACAATGAGCAGTTCTTC. Protein product: CASSLRGGAPGLAGSIYNEQFF. The full variable domain, in which reference TRBV7-8 and TRBJ2-1 provide the parts outside the CDR3, is GAGVSQSPRYKVAKRGQDVALRCDPISGHVSLFWYQQALGQGPEFLTYFQNEAQLDKSGLPSDRFFAERPEGSVSTLKIQRTQQEDSAVYLCASSLRGGAPGLAGSIYNEQFFGPGTRLTVL.

This clone was counted between two and nine times. The CDR3 protein is CASSRPGQFQETQYF. In nucleotides, the CDR3 is TGTGCCAGCAGCCGCCCGGGACAGTTCCAAGAGACCCAGTACTTC. V and J are TRBV6-1 and TRBJ2-5; the match to TRBD1 covers 7 bases. The CDR3 length is 15 residues. Germline loops: CDR1 MNHNS, CDR2 SASEGT. V gave up 6 bases and J gave up 1 base; unmatched junction bases: 8.

This chain connects TRBV4-1 to TRBJ2-3, with D maybe TRBD2 (6 bases). This CDR3 contains 15 residues. Germline CDR1 MGHRA, CDR2 YSYEKL. V lost 1 base and J 2 bases, leaving 10 bases between the germline ends. Written as DNA, the CDR3 is TGCGCCAGCAGCCAAGGAGGACTAACCACAGATACGCAGTATTTT. This sequence encodes CASSQGGLTTDTQYF.

The gene calls are TRBV2 and TRBJ2-1, with 11 bases lining up with TRBD2. The CDR3 has 15 amino acids. Trimming cost V 8 bases and J 4 bases; bases outside gene matches: 7. Looked up from germline, CDR1 is SNHLY and CDR2 is FYNNEI. CDR3 sequence reads: CASGGLAGLYNEQFF. CDR3 sequence (DNA): TGTGCCAGCGGTGGACTAGCGGGCCTTTACAATGAGCAGTTCTTC.